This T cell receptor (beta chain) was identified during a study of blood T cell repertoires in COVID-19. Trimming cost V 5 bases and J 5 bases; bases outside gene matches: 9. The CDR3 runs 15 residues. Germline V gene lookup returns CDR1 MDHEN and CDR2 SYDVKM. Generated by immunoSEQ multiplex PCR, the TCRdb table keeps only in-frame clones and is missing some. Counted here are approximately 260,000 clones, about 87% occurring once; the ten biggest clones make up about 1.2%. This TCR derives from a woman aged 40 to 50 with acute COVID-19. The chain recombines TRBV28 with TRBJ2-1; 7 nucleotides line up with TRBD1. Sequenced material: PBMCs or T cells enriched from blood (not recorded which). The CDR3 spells CASSTPGQWDNEQFF. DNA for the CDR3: TGTGCCAGCAGTACCCCGGGACAGTGGGACAATGAGCAGTTCTTC.